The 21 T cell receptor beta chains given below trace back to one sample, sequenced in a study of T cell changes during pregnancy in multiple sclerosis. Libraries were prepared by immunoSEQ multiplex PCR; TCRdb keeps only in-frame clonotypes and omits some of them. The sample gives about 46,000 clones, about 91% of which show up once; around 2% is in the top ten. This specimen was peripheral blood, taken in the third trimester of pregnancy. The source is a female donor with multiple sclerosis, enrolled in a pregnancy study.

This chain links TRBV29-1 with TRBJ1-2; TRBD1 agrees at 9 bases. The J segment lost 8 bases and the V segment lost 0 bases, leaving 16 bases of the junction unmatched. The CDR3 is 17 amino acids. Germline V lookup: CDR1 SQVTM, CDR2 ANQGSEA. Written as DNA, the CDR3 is TGCAGCGTTGAAGATCGGTACCGGGGACAGGGCAGAGGGGGCTACACCTTC. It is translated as CSVEDRYRGQGRGGYTF. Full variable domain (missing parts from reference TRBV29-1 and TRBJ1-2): SAVISQKPSRDICQRGTSLTIQCQVDSQVTMMFWYRQQPGQSLTLIATANQGSEATYESGFVIDKFPISRPNLTFSTLTVSNMSPEDSSIYLCSVEDRYRGQGRGGYTFGSGTRLTVV.

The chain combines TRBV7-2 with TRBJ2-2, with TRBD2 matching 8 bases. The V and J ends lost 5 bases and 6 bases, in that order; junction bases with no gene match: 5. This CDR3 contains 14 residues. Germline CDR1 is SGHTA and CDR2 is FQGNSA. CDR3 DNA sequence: TGTGCCAGCAGCCTAACCGGGGGGGCCGGGGAGCTGTTTTTT. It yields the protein CASSLTGGAGELFF.

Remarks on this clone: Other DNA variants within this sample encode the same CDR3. This CDR3 reads CASSSGTGRETQYF. The CDR3 DNA follows: TGCGCCAGCAGCTCCGGGACAGGGCGGGAGACCCAGTACTTC. J is TRBJ2-5 and V is TRBV5-1; 9 nucleotides align to TRBD1. The junction had 5 bases not matched to a gene; V was cut back by 3 bases and J by 5 bases. Germline CDR1 is SGHRS and CDR2 is YFSETQ. The CDR3 runs to 14 residues.

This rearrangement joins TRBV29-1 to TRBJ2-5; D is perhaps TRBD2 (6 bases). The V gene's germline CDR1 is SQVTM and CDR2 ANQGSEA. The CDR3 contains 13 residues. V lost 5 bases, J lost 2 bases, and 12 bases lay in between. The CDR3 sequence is CSVPLAPQETQYF. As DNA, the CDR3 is TGCAGCGTTCCTCTAGCGCCACAAGAGACCCAGTACTTC.

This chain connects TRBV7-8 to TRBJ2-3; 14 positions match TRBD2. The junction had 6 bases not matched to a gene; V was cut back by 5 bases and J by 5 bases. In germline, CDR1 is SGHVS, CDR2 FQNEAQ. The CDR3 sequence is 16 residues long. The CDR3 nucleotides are TGTGCCAGCAGCACGGGGACTAGCGGGAGAGTAGATACGCAGTATTTT. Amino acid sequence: CASSTGTSGRVDTQYF.

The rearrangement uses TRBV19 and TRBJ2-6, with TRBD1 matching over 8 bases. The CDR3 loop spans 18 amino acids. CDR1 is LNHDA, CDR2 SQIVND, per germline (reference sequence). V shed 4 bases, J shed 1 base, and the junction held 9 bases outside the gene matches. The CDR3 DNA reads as TGTGCCAGTAGTAAAGTGGCAGGGGGCGAATCTGGGGCCAACGTCCTGACTTTC. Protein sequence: CASSKVAGGESGANVLTF. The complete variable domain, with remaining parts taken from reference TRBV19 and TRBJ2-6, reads DGGITQSPKYLFRKEGQNVTLSCEQNLNHDAMYWYRQDPGQGLRLIYYSQIVNDFQKGDIAEGYSVSREKKESFPLTVTSAQKNPTAFYLCASSKVAGGESGANVLTFGAGSRLTVL.

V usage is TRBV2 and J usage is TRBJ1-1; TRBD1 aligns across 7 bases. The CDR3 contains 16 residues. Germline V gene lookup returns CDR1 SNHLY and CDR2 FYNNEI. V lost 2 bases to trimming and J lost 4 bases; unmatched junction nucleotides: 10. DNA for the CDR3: TGTGCCAGCAGTGAATCAAAACAGGGGACCGTCACTGAAGCTTTCTTT. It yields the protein CASSESKQGTVTEAFF. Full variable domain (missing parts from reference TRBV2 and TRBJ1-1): EPEVTQTPSHQVTQMGQEVILRCVPISNHLYFYWYRQILGQKVEFLVSFYNNEISEKSEIFDDQFSVERPDGSNFTLKIRSTKLEDSAMYFCASSESKQGTVTEAFFGQGTRLTVV.

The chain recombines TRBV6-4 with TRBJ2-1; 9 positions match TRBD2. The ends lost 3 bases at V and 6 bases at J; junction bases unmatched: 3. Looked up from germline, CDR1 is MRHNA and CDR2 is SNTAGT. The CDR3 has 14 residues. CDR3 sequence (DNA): TGTGCCAGCAGTGAAGGGACTAGCAGCAATGAGCAGTTCTTC. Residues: CASSEGTSSNEQFF.

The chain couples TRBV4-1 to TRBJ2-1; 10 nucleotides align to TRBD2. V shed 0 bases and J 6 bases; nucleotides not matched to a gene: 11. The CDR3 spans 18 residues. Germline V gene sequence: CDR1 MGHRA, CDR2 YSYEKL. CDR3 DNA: TGCGCCAGCAGCCAAGATCTTCTAGCGGGAGATTCGTTCAATGAGCAGTTCTTC. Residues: CASSQDLLAGDSFNEQFF.

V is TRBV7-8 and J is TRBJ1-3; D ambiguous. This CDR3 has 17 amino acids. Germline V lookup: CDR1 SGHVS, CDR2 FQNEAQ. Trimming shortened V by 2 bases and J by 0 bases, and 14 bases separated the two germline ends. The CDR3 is CASSLLEMGVSGNTIYF. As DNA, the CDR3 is TGTGCCAGCAGCTTACTCGAGATGGGAGTCTCTGGAAACACCATATATTTT.

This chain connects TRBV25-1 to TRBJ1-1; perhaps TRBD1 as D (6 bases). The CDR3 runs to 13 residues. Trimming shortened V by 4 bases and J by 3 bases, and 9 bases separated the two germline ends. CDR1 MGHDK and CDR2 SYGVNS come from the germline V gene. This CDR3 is CASSGTVDTEAFF. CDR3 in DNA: TGTGCCAGCAGTGGGACAGTCGACACTGAAGCTTTCTTT.

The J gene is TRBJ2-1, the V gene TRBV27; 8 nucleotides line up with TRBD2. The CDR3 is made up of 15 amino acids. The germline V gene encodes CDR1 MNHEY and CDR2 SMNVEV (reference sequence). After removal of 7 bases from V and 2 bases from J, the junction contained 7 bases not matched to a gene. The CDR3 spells CASNTGGGAYNEQFF. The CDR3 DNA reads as TGTGCCAGCAATACCGGGGGGGGTGCCTACAATGAGCAGTTCTTC.

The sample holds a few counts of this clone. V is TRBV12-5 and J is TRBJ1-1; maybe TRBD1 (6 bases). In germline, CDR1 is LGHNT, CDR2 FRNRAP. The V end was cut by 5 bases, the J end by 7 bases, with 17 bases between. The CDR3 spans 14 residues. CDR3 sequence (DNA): TGTGCTAGTGGTCACTCGCCGGACAGCAGTGAAGCTTTCTTT. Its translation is CASGHSPDSSEAFF.

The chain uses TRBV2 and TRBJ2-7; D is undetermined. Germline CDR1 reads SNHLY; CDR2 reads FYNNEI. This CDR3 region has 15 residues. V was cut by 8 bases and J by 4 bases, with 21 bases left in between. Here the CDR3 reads CASGGSRGRPYEQYF. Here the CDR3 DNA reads TGTGCCAGCGGTGGGTCTCGCGGAAGGCCTTACGAGCAGTACTTC.

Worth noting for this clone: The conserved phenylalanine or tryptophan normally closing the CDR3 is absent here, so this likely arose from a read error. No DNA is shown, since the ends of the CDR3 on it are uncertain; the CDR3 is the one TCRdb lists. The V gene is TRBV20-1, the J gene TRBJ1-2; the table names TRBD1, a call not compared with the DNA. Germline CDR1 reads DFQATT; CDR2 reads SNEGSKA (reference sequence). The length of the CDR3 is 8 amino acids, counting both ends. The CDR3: CSAYVRGP.

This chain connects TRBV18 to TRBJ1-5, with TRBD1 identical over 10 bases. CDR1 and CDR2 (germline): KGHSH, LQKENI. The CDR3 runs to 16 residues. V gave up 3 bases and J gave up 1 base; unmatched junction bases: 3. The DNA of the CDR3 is TGTGCCAGCTCACCTGACAGGGGGCAGAGCAATCAGCCCCAGCATTTT. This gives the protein CASSPDRGQSNQPQHF.

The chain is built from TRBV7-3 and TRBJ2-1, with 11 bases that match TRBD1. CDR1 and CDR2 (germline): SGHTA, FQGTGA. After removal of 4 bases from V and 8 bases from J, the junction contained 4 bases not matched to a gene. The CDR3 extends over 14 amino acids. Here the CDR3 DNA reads TGTGCCAGCAGCTCGGGACAGGGGGTGCATGAGCAGTTCTTC. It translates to CASSSGQGVHEQFF.

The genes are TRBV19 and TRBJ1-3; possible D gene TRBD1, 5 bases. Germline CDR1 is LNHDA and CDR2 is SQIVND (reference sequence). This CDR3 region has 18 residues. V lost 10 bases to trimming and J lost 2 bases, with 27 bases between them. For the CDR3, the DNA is TGTGCCACCCCCCAGGACAAGCAGTTTCCCATCACTGGAAACACCATATATTTT. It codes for CATPQDKQFPITGNTIYF.

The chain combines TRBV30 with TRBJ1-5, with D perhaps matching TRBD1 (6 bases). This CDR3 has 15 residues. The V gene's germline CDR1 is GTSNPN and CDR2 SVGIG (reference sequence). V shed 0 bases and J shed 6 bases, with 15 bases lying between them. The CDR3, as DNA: TGTGCCTGGAGTGTAGTTAGGGGAGGGGGTCAGCCCCAGCATTTT. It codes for CAWSVVRGGGQPQHF.

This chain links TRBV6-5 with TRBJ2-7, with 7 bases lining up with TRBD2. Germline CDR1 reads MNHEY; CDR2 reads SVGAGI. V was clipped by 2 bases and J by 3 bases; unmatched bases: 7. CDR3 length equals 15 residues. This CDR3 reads CASSYGSGIIYEQYF. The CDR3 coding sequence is TGTGCCAGCAGTTACGGGAGCGGGATTATCTACGAGCAGTACTTC.

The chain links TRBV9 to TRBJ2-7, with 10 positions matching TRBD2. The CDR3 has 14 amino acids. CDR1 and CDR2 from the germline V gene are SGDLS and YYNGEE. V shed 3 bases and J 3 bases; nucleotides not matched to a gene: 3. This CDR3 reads CASSGTSGDYEQYF. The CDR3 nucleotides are TGTGCCAGCAGCGGGACTAGCGGAGACTACGAGCAGTACTTC. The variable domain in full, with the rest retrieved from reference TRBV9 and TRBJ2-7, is DSGVTQTPKHLITATGQRVTLRCSPRSGDLSVYWYQQSLDQGLQFLIQYYNGEERAKGNILERFSAQQFPDLHSELNLSSLELGDSALYFCASSGTSGDYEQYFGPGTRLTVT.